One sample yielded the 8 T cell receptor beta chains listed below, sequenced in a study of T cell repertoires in cytomegalovirus infection. In TCRdb, the reads were re-called with MiXCR into one record per CDR3 protein. The repertoire has hundreds of thousands of distinct CDR3 sequences, about 17% of them found once; the top ten carry approximately 12%. The specimen was PBMCs. The receptors stem from a human donor in good health (CMV status not recorded). Some clones in this sample may be carry-over from other donors' samples.

This clonotype was counted at least ten times. The chain uses TRBV2 and TRBJ2-7; D not certain. The V gene's germline CDR1 is SNHLY and CDR2 FYNNEI. V lost 2 bases and J lost 6, with 11 bases in between. This CDR3 has 13 amino acids. Written as DNA, the CDR3 is TGTGCCAGCAGTGAAAGCCACCTTCCCGAGCAGTACTTC. This codes for CASSESHLPEQYF. The whole variable domain, remainder taken from reference TRBV2 and TRBJ2-7, is EPEVTQTPSHQVTQMGQEVILRCVPISNHLYFYWYRQILGQKVEFLVSFYNNEISEKSEIFDDQFSVERPDGSNFTLKIRSTKLEDSAMYFCASSESHLPEQYFGPGTRLTVT.

This clonotype appeared many times. This chain joins TRBV12-3 or TRBV12-4 and TRBJ2-7; D is perhaps TRBD2 (5 bases). This CDR3 contains 12 residues. Trimming left V 6 bases short and J 2 bases short, with 8 bases between. The CDR3: CASSEGTYEQYF. In nucleotides, the CDR3 is TGTGCCAGCAGCGAGGGCACCTACGAGCAGTACTTC.

This clonotype was detected many times. This chain uses TRBV12-3 or TRBV12-4 with TRBJ2-4; D is perhaps TRBD1 (6 bases). V was shortened by 6 bases and J by 8 bases, with 17 bases between the two germline ends. The CDR3 consists of 14 residues. The CDR3 bases are TGTGCCAGCAGCCCAACAGGGCCGGGGCACATTCAGTACTTC. Amino acids: CASSPTGPGHIQYF.

The CDR3 here is CASSPGQAAGGNQPQHF. CDR3 bases: TGTGCCAGCTCACCAGGACAGGCCGCGGGGGGCAATCAGCCCCAGCATTTT. V is TRBV18 and J is TRBJ1-5, with TRBD1 matching over 7 bases. Trimming removed 2 bases from V and 2 bases from J; junction bases left unmatched: 9. From germline, CDR1 is KGHSH and CDR2 LQKENI. The CDR3 sequence is 17 residues long. Based on the CDR3 plus reference TRBV18 and TRBJ1-5, the full variable domain is NAGVMQNPRHLVRRRGQEARLRCSPMKGHSHVYWYRQLPEEGLKFMVYLQKENIIDESGMPKERFSAEFPKEGPSILRIQQVVRGDSAAYFCASSPGQAAGGNQPQHFGDGTRLSIL.

The V and J genes are TRBV28 and TRBJ1-2, with D possibly matching TRBD1 (6 bases). Trimming left V 2 bases short and J 3 bases short, with 16 bases between. The CDR3 sequence is 16 residues long. CDR1 and CDR2 from the germline V gene are MDHEN and SYDVKM. The chain's CDR3 is CASSLTLGSGDYGYTF. CDR3 DNA: TGTGCCAGCAGTTTAACTTTAGGTTCAGGGGACTATGGCTACACCTTC.

This clonotype was recorded many times. The V call is TRBV7-2, the J call TRBJ1-2, with 9 nucleotides matching TRBD1. The CDR3 loop spans 16 amino acids. The V and J ends lost 1 base and 4 bases, in that order; junction bases with no gene match: 7. Per germline, CDR1 SGHTA and CDR2 FQGNSA. This chain's CDR3 is CASSLGSQGAGYGYTF. The CDR3 DNA reads as TGTGCCAGCAGCTTAGGGTCACAGGGGGCCGGCTATGGCTACACCTTC.

The chain carries TRBV7-2 and TRBJ2-1; D is uncertain. Per germline, CDR1 SGHTA and CDR2 FQGNSA. V lost 7 bases and J 6 bases, leaving 28 bases between the germline ends. The CDR3 consists of 18 residues. The CDR3 sequence is CASNDPWGTRTVGNEQFF. CDR3 nucleotides: TGTGCCAGCAACGACCCCTGGGGAACGAGGACCGTCGGCAATGAGCAGTTCTTC.

The count of this clonotype is one. The V call is TRBV29-1, the J call TRBJ1-2; D is uncertain. V was cut by 4 bases and J by 6 bases, with 12 bases left in between. Germline V gene sequence: CDR1 SQVTM, CDR2 ANQGSEA. The CDR3 has 12 amino acids. CDR3 protein: CSVGTRSDGYTF. The CDR3 DNA reads TGCAGCGTTGGGACCAGGTCCGATGGCTACACCTTC.